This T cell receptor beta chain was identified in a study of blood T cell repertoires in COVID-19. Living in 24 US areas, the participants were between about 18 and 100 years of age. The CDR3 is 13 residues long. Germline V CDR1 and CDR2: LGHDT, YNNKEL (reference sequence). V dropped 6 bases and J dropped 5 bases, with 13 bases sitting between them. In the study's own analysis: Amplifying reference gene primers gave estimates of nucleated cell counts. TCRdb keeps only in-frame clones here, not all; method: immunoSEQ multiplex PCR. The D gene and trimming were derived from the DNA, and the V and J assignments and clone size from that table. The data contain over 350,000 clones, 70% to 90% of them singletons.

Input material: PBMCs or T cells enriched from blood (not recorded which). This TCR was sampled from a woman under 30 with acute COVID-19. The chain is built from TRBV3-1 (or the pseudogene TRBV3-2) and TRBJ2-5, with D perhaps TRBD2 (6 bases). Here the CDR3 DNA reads TGTGCCAGCAGGGCGGGATTAGGGGAGACCCAGTACTTC. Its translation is CASRAGLGETQYF.